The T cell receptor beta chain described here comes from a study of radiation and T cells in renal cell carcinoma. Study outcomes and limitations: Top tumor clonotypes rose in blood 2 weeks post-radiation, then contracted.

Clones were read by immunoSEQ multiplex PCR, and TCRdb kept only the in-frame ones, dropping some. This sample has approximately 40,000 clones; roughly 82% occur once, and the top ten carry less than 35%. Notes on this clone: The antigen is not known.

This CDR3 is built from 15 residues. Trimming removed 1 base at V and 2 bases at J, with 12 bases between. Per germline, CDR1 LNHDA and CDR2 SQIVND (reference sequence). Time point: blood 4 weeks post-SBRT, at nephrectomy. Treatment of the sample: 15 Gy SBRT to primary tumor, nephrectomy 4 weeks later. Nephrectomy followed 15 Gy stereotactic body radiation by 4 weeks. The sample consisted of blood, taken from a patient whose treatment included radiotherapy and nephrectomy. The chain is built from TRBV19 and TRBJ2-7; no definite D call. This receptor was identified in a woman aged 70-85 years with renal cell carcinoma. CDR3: CASSIGIPGPYEQYF. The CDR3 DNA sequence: TGTGCCAGTAGTATAGGAATCCCGGGCCCCTACGAGCAGTACTTC.